A selection of T cell receptor beta chains follows, all from one sample in a study of T cells after yellow fever vaccination. TCRdb reanalysed the 5' RACE reads using MiXCR and keeps one entry per CDR3 protein. The repertoire holds a few hundred thousand distinct CDR3 sequences, with roughly 3.9% as singletons. Sequencing was performed on PBMCs, taken 5 days after the yellow fever booster vaccination. The origin of the receptors is a man between 18 and 29 years old who received the YFV17D yellow fever vaccine. Both conserved end residues are part of each CDR3. The D gene is left open where the match is weak. Some rows have no size entry. The others give once, few or many, or a class for an expanded clone.

V gene	clone size	J gene	D gene	CDR3 length	CDR3 DNA	CDR3 protein
TRBV7-2	many	TRBJ1-3	-	15	TGTGCCAGCAGCTTCATGGCGGGTTCTGGAAACACCATATATTTT	CASSFMAGSGNTIYF
TRBV11-2	-	TRBJ2-5	TRBD2	16	TGTGCCAGCAGCTTACGGAGCGGGGGGTTACAAGAGACCCAGTACTTC	CASSLRSGGLQETQYF
TRBV29-1	few	TRBJ1-5	-	13	TGCAGCGTTGTATTTGGGCCTAATCAGCCCCAGCATTTT	CSVVFGPNQPQHF
TRBV11-2	many	TRBJ1-2	-	14	TGTGCCAGCAGCTCCGACAGACAACACTATGGCTACACCTTC	CASSSDRQHYGYTF
TRBV27	few	TRBJ2-3	TRBD2	19	TGTGCCAGCAGTTCGGCCGGGACTAGCGATCGCTCGCCGAGCCGGGGGCAGTATTTT	CASSSAGTSDRSPSRGQYF
TRBV7-2	-	TRBJ1-1	-	13	TGTGCCAGCAGCAGACAGATGGACACTGAAGCTTTCTTT	CASSRQMDTEAFF
TRBV5-4	many	TRBJ2-5	TRBD1	16	TGTGCCAGCACCCTGCGGAAAGGGGGCGCCCCCGAGACCCAGTACTTC	CASTLRKGGAPETQYF
TRBV11-1	-	TRBJ2-2	-	17	TGTGCCAGCAGCCTCGGCAGGGGAATGGTAAACACCGGGGAGCTGTTTTTT	CASSLGRGMVNTGELFF
TRBV20-1	few	TRBJ1-5	-	12	TGCAGTGCTAGGGACGGTGAACGGCCCCAGCATTTT	CSARDGERPQHF
TRBV7-2	-	TRBJ2-7	TRBD1	15	TGTGCCAGCAGCTTACCGGGACAGGGGGCCTACGAGCAGTACTTC	CASSLPGQGAYEQYF
TRBV9	many	TRBJ2-5	-	13	TGTGCCAGCAGCGTAGTGGGAGGAGAGACCCAGTACTTC	CASSVVGGETQYF
TRBV3-1	-	TRBJ2-3	-	18	TGTGCCAGCAGCCGAAAGAGGACTCTGGCGAGGGCAACAGATACGCAGTATTTT	CASSRKRTLARATDTQYF
TRBV7-3	few	TRBJ2-3	-	14	TGTGCCAGCAGCTTAAGGGGGCGTGAAGATACGCAGTATTTT	CASSLRGREDTQYF
TRBV7-9	-	TRBJ2-3	-	12	TGTGCCAGCAGCTTCGAGAGAGATACGCAGTATTTT	CASSFERDTQYF
TRBV20-1	-	TRBJ1-3	TRBD1	14	TGCAGTGCCCCACAAGCAGGGGGCCGAAACACCATATATTTT	CSAPQAGGRNTIYF
TRBV6-2/TRBV6-3	many	TRBJ2-4	TRBD2	19	TGTGCCAGCAGTTACTCGTGGCTAGCGGGGAAATCAACCAAAAACATTCAGTACTTC	CASSYSWLAGKSTKNIQYF
TRBV12-3/TRBV12-4	-	TRBJ2-5	-	14	TGTGCCAGCAGTTCGGGGGCCCTCGGGGAGACCCAGTACTTC	CASSSGALGETQYF
TRBV7-9	-	TRBJ1-1	TRBD1	16	TGTGCCAGCAGCTTAGAGAGTTGGGGACAGGGGTCTGAAGCTTTCTTT	CASSLESWGQGSEAFF
TRBV5-1	-	TRBJ2-7	-	15	TGCGCCAGCAGCTTGGGATTAGCGGATTACTACGAGCAGTACTTC	CASSLGLADYYEQYF
TRBV4-3	-	TRBJ1-3	-	15	TGCGCCAGCAGCCAAAAAGGAGGGTTCGGAAACACCATATATTTT	CASSQKGGFGNTIYF
TRBV7-8	few	TRBJ2-1	-	14	TGTGCCAGCAGCCCCGGGCCCTTCGGCGATGAGCAGTTCTTC	CASSPGPFGDEQFF
TRBV7-9	many	TRBJ2-5	TRBD2	13	TGTGCCAGCAGCTCGGGACTAGAAGGGACCCAGTACTTC	CASSSGLEGTQYF
TRBV21-1	many	TRBJ2-3	-	16	TGTGCCAGCCGACTGGCACAGCCAGTCTATACAGATACGCAGTATTTT	CASRLAQPVYTDTQYF
TRBV27	many	TRBJ2-3	-	16	TGTGCCAGCAGTTCCCATCTAGCTGCTGGCACAGATACGCAGTATTTT	CASSSHLAAGTDTQYF
TRBV21-1	many	TRBJ1-1	-	15	TGTGCCAGCAGCCCCCCCCGACAGGGGAACACTGAAGCTTTCTTT	CASSPPRQGNTEAFF
TRBV6-5	few	TRBJ1-3	-	13	TGTGCCAGCATGGCCGTGATGGGAAACACCATATATTTT	CASMAVMGNTIYF
TRBV5-1	few	TRBJ2-1	TRBD2	15	TGCGCCAGCACTTCTCTGGCGGGGGGGCCCGATGAGCAGTTCTTC	CASTSLAGGPDEQFF
TRBV6-1	-	TRBJ1-1	TRBD1	15	TGTGCCAGCAGTGAAGTCTGGACAGGCCTTAGTGAAGCTTTCTTT	CASSEVWTGLSEAFF
TRBV7-2	many	TRBJ2-3	-	12	TGTGCCAGCAGCTTAAACTTAGATACGCAGTATTTT	CASSLNLDTQYF
TRBV7-8	few	TRBJ2-7	-	15	TGTGCCAGCAGCTTAGCCCCCTGGCCGACCTACGAGCAGTACTTC	CASSLAPWPTYEQYF
TRBV6-5	-	TRBJ1-2	-	16	TGTGCCAGCAGTTTGGCAGGGCCATGGACTAACTATGGCTACACCTTC	CASSLAGPWTNYGYTF
TRBV7-9	many	TRBJ2-7	-	15	TGTGCCAGCAGTCCCCGTCCAGGGGACTCCTACGAGCAGTACTTC	CASSPRPGDSYEQYF
TRBV10-1	-	TRBJ2-7	-	14	TGCGCCAGCAGCAGTTCTGAGGGGTCCTACGAGCAGTACTTC	CASSSSEGSYEQYF
TRBV12-3/TRBV12-4	many	TRBJ2-5	TRBD1	14	TGTGCCAGCAGTCGGGGGACAGGCCAAGAGACCCAGTACTTC	CASSRGTGQETQYF
TRBV19	-	TRBJ2-5	-	15	TGTGCCAGTAGTATAGTTCTGGCAGGGCGAGAGACCCAGTACTTC	CASSIVLAGRETQYF
TRBV7-9	many	TRBJ2-3	TRBD2	15	TGTGCCAGCAGTTCCCCGGGGGGGAACACAGATACGCAGTATTTT	CASSSPGGNTDTQYF
TRBV7-2	few	TRBJ1-2	TRBD1	15	TGTGCCAGCAGCTTAGGGTACAGGGGAGGCTATGGCTACACCTTC	CASSLGYRGGYGYTF
TRBV20-1	many	TRBJ2-5	TRBD2	17	TGCAGTGCTAGCCCCGAGTACCTGCGGGGGGGGCAGGAGACCCAGTACTTC	CSASPEYLRGGQETQYF
TRBV11-2	many	TRBJ2-1	TRBD2	15	TGTGCCAGCAGCCCCACTAGCGGGGGGGGCGTCGGGCAGTTCTTC	CASSPTSGGGVGQFF
TRBV12-3/TRBV12-4	-	TRBJ1-1	-	14	TGTGCCAGCAACGAATGGGGGATGGGCACTGAAGCTTTCTTT	CASNEWGMGTEAFF
TRBV7-3	many	TRBJ1-1	TRBD1	15	TGTGCCAGCAGCCCCGGGACAGGGGGCATCACTGAAGCTTTCTTT	CASSPGTGGITEAFF
TRBV7-3	few	TRBJ1-6	-	14	TGTGCCAGCAGCTTTGGTGTATGGAATTCACCCCTCCACTTT	CASSFGVWNSPLHF
TRBV12-3/TRBV12-4	many	TRBJ2-3	-	14	TGTGCCAGCAGTTTAGGACCAAACACAGATACGCAGTATTTT	CASSLGPNTDTQYF
TRBV4-1	-	TRBJ2-7	-	14	TGCGCCAGCAGCCACGCGGGTAGCTCCTACGAGCAGTACTTC	CASSHAGSSYEQYF
TRBV3-1	many	TRBJ2-2	-	13	TGTGCCAGCAGCCAAGGGGAGGCCGGGGAGCTGTTTTTT	CASSQGEAGELFF
TRBV9	few	TRBJ1-1	-	16	TGTGCCAGCAGCGATGATCCAGCGACAAAAAACACTGAAGCTTTCTTT	CASSDDPATKNTEAFF
TRBV20-1	-	TRBJ2-2	-	14	TGCAGTGCTAGAGGCCGGGGGCCCCTCGGGGAGCTGTTTTTT	CSARGRGPLGELFF
TRBV6-1	few	TRBJ1-2	TRBD1	14	TGTGCCAGCACCACAGGGGGAAAGAATGAGGGCTACACCTTC	CASTTGGKNEGYTF
TRBV19	-	TRBJ1-6	-	14	TGTGCCAGTACCGGAGGCGCCTATAATTCACCCCTCCACTTT	CASTGGAYNSPLHF